Described below is a single T cell receptor beta chain sequence and its context. CD45RO negativity and positive selection for CCR7 defined naive CD8 cells, a population that excluded terminally differentiated effector memory CD45RA+ cells. Repertoires were generated with immunoSEQ multiplex PCR, while TCRdb's copy carries only in-frame clones and drops some. The sample includes approximately 600,000 clones, approximately 96% of them seen just once. The sample comes from a study of shared clonotypes between healthy human individuals. This clonotype was obtained from a woman in her twenties or thirties in good health. Sequencing was performed on naive CD8+ T cells sorted from blood.

CDR3 amino acids: CASSSSLEQYF. The CDR3 coding sequence is TGTGCCAGCAGCAGCAGCCTCGAGCAGTACTTC. V and J are TRBV5-4 and TRBJ2-7; D gene uncertain. The V end lost 4 bases, the J end lost 6 bases, and 8 bases lay between the germline ends. The germline V gene has CDR1 SGHNT and CDR2 YYREEE (reference sequence). CDR3 length equals 11 residues.